This record looks at one T cell receptor (beta chain) sequence and its context. Its antigen remains unknown. The data originate from a study of cytomegalovirus exposure and HLA in healthy donors. V was cut by 1 base and J by 4 bases, with 13 bases left in between. There are 15 residues in the CDR3. Germline V CDR1 and CDR2: MDHEN, SYDVKM. General study findings and limits: TCR clusters originating in the first cohort tended to co-occur in the roughly 120 validation repertoires, according to a later analysis.

Libraries were prepared by immunoSEQ multiplex PCR; TCRdb keeps only in-frame clonotypes and omits some of them. Among roughly 330,000 clones listed, around 87% were seen once. Sequencing was performed on PBMCs. V and J are TRBV28 and TRBJ1-2, with D maybe TRBD1 (5 bases). The clonotype was recovered from a woman in her 30s in good health and CMV-seropositive. The CDR3 sequence is CASSLSPPQGYGYTF. Written as DNA, the CDR3 is TGTGCCAGCAGTTTATCGCCCCCCCAGGGCTATGGCTACACCTTC.